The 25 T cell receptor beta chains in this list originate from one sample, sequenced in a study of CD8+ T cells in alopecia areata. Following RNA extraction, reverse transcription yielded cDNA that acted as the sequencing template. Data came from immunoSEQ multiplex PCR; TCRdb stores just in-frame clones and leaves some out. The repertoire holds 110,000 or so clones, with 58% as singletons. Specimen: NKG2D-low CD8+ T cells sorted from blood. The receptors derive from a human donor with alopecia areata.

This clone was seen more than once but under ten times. The CDR3 bases are TGTGCCAGCAGCGATAGCGGGAGAAGCTACGAGCAGTACTTC. It yields the protein CASSDSGRSYEQYF. The chain joins TRBV13 to TRBJ2-7, with 9 bases lining up with TRBD2. Trimming removed 5 bases from V and 3 bases from J; junction bases left unmatched: 5. The CDR3 extends over 14 amino acids. Germline V gene sequence: CDR1 PRHDT, CDR2 FYEKMQ (reference sequence).

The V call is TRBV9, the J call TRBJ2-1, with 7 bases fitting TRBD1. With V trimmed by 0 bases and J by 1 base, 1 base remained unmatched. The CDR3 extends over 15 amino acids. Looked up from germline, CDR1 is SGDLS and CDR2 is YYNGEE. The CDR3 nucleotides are TGTGCCAGCAGCGTAGGGGACAGTTCCTACAATGAGCAGTTCTTC. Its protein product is CASSVGDSSYNEQFF.

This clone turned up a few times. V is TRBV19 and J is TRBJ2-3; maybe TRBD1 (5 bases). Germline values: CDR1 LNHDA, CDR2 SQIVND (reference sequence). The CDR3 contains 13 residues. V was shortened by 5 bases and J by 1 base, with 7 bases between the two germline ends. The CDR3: CASSLGGTDTQYF. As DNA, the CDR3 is TGTGCCAGTAGTTTAGGGGGCACAGATACGCAGTATTTT.

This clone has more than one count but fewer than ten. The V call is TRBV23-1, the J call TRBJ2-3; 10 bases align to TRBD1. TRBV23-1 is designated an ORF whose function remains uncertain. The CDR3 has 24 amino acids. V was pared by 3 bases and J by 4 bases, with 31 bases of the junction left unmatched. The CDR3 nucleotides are TGCGCCAGCAGTCATAGGCCCGGGACAGGGGCACCCACGTGGGCGGGAGTCCTATCAGATACGCAGTATTTT. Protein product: CASSHRPGTGAPTWAGVLSDTQYF.

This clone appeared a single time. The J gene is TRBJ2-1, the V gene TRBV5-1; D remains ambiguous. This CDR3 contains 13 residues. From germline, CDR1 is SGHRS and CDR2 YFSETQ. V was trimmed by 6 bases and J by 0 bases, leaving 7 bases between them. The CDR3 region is CASTGTSYNEQFF. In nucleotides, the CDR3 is TGCGCCAGCACCGGTACCTCCTACAATGAGCAGTTCTTC.

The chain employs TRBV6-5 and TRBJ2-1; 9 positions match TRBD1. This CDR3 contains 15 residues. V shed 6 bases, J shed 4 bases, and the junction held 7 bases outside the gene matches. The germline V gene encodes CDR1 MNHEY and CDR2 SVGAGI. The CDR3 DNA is TGTGCCAGCAGCGCGGGGACAGGGTCGTACAATGAGCAGTTCTTC. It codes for CASSAGTGSYNEQFF.

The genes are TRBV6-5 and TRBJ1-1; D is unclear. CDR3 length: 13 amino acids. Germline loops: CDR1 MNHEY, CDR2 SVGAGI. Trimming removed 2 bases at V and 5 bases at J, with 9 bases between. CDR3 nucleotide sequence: TGTGCCAGCAGTTACGGCCCCCGGACTGAAGCTTTCTTT. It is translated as CASSYGPRTEAFF.

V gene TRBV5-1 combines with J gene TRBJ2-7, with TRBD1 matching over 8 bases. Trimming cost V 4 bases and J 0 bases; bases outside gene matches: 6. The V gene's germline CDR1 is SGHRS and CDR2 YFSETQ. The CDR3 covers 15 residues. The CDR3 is CASSTRDRSSYEQYF. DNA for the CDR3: TGCGCCAGCAGCACGAGGGACAGGTCCTCCTACGAGCAGTACTTC.

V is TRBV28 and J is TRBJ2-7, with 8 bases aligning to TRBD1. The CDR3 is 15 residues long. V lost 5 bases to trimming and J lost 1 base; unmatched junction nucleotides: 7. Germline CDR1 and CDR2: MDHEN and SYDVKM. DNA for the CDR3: TGTGCCAGCAGTAAGGACAGGGAGGCATCCTACGAGCAGTACTTC. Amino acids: CASSKDREASYEQYF.

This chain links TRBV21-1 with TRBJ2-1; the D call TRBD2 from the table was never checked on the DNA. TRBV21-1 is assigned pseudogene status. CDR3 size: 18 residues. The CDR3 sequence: CASSKPLSSGSSYNEQFF. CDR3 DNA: TGTGCCAGCAGCAAACCTTTGTCTAGCGGGAGTTCCTACAATGAGCAGTTCTTC.

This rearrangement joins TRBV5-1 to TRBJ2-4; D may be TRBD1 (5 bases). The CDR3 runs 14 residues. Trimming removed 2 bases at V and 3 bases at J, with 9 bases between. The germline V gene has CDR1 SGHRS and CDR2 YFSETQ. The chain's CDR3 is CASSFGTGKNIQYF. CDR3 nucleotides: TGCGCCAGCAGCTTCGGAACAGGCAAAAACATTCAGTACTTC.

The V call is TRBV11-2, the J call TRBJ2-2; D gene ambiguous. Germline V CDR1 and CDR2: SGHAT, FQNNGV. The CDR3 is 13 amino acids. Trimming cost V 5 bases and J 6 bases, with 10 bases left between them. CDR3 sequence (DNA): TGTGCCAGCAGCCTCCGGGTTTCCGGGGAGCTGTTTTTT. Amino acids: CASSLRVSGELFF.

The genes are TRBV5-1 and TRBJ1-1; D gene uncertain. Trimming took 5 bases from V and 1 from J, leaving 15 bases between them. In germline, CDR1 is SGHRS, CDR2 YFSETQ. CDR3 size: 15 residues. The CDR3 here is CASSLRIDQNTEAFF. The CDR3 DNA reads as TGCGCCAGCAGTTTACGAATAGATCAGAACACTGAAGCTTTCTTT.

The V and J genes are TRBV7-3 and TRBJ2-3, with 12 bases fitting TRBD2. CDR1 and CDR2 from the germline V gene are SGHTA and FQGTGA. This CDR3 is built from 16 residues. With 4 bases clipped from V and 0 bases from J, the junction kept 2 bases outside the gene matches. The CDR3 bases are TGTGCCAGCAGCTACCTAGCGGGAGGGAGCACAGATACGCAGTATTTT. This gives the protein CASSYLAGGSTDTQYF.

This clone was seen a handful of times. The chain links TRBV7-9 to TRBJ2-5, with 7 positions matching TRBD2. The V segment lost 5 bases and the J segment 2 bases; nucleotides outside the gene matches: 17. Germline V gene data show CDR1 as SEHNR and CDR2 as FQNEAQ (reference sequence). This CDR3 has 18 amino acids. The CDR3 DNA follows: TGTGCCAGCAGCGCCGACCCTACTATAGCGGGTTCACAAGAGACCCAGTACTTC. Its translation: CASSADPTIAGSQETQYF. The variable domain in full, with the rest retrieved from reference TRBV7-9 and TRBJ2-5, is DTGVSQNPRHKITKRGQNVTFRCDPISEHNRLYWYRQTLGQGPEFLTYFQNEAQLEKSRLLSDRFSAERPKGSFSTLEIQRTEQGDSAMYLCASSADPTIAGSQETQYFGPGTRLLVL.

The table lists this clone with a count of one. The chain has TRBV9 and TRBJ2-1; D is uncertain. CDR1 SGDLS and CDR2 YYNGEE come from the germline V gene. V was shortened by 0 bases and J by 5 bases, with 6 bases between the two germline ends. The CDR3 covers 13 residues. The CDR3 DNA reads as TGTGCCAGCAGCGTAGTATCTCACAATGAGCAGTTCTTC. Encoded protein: CASSVVSHNEQFF. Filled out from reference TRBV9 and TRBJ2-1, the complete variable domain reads DSGVTQTPKHLITATGQRVTLRCSPRSGDLSVYWYQQSLDQGLQFLIQYYNGEERAKGNILERFSAQQFPDLHSELNLSSLELGDSALYFCASSVVSHNEQFFGPGTRLTVL.

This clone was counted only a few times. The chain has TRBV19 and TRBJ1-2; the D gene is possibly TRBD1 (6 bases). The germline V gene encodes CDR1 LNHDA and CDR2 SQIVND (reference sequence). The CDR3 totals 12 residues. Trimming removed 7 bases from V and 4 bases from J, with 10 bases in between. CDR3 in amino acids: CASIDRSYGYTF. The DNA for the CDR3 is TGTGCCAGTATCGACAGGTCCTATGGCTACACCTTC.

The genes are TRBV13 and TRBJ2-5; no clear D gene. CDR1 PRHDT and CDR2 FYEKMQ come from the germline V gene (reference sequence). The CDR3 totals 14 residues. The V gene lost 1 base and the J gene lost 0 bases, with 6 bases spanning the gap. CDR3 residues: CASSLVPHQETQYF. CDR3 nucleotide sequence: TGTGCCAGCAGCTTAGTACCCCACCAAGAGACCCAGTACTTC.

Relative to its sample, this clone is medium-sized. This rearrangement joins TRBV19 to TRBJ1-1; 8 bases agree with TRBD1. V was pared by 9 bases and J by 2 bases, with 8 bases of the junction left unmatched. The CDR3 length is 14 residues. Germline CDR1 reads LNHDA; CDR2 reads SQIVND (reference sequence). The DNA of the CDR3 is TGTGCCAGCACCGCAGGGGGCGCAAACACTGAAGCTTTCTTT. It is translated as CASTAGGANTEAFF. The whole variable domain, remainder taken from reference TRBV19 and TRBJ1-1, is DGGITQSPKYLFRKEGQNVTLSCEQNLNHDAMYWYRQDPGQGLRLIYYSQIVNDFQKGDIAEGYSVSREKKESFPLTVTSAQKNPTAFYLCASTAGGANTEAFFGQGTRLTVV.

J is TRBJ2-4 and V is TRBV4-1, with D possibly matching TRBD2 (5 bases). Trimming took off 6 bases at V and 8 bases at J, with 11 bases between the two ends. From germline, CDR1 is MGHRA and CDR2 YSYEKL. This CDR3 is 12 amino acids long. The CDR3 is CASSSLGDIQYF. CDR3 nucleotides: TGCGCCAGCAGTTCGCTCGGGGACATTCAGTACTTC.

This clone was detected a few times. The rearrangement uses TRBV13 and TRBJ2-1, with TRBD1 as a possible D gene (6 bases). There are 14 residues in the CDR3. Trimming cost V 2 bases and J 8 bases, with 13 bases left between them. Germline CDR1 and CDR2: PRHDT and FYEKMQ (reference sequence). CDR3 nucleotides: TGTGCCAGCAGCTTACCCGGGACAACCCATGAGCAGTTCTTC. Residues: CASSLPGTTHEQFF.

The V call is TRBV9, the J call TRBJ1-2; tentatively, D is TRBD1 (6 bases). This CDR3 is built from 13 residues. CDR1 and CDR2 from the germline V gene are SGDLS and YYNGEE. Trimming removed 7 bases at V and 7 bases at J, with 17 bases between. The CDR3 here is CASGDTSVAGYTF. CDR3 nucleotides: TGTGCCAGCGGGGACACCTCCGTAGCTGGCTACACCTTC. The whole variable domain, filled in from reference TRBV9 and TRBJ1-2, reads DSGVTQTPKHLITATGQRVTLRCSPRSGDLSVYWYQQSLDQGLQFLIQYYNGEERAKGNILERFSAQQFPDLHSELNLSSLELGDSALYFCASGDTSVAGYTFGSGTRLTVV.

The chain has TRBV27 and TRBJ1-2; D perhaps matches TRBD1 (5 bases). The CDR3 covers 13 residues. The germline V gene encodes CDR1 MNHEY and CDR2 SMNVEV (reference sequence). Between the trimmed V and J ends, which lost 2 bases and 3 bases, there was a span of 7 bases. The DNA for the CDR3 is TGTGCCAGCAGTTTACAGGGTGACTATGGCTACACCTTC. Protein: CASSLQGDYGYTF.

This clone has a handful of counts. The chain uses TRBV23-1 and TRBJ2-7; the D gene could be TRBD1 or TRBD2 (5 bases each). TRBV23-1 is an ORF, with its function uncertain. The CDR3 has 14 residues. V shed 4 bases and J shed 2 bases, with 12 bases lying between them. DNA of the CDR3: TGCGCCAGCAGTCTGCACAGGAGGCCCTACGAGCAGTACTTC. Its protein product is CASSLHRRPYEQYF.

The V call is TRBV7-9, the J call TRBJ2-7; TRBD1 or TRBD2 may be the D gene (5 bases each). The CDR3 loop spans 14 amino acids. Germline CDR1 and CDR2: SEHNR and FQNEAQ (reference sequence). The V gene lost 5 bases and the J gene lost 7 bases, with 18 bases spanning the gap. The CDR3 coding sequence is TGTGCCAGCAGCCCCGAGGGGAGTTACTGGGAGCAGTACTTC. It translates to CASSPEGSYWEQYF.